This T cell receptor (beta chain) was observed in a study of control samples from healthy donors and cancer patients. Assay used: immunoSEQ multiplex PCR; TCRdb lists only in-frame clones, some missing. Of 85,000 to 90,000 clones listed, around nine tenths are singletons. The V end was cut by 0 bases, the J end by 2 bases, with 9 bases between. CDR1 is SGHRS and CDR2 is YFSETQ in the germline V gene. The CDR3 is 15 residues long. The J gene is TRBJ2-1, the V gene TRBV5-1; the D is unclear. The receptor's source is a man younger than 45 in good health. Specimen: blood. The CDR3 DNA reads TGCGCCAGCAGCTTGGGTCAGTTAACCTACAATGAGCAGTTCTTC. Protein product: CASSLGQLTYNEQFF.